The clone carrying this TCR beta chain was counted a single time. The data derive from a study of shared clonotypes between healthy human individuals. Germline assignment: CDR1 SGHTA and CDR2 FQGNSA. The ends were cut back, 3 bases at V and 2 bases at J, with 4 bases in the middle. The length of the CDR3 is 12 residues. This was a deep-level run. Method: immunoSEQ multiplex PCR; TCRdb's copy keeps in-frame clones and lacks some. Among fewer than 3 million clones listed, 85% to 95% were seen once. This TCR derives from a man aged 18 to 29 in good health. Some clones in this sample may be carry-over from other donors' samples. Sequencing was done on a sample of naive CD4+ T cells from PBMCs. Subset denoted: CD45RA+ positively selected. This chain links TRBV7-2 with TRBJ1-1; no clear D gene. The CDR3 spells CASSFFNTEAFF. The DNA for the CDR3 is TGTGCCAGCAGCTTTTTTAACACTGAAGCTTTCTTT.